Shown below are 30 T cell receptor beta chains from a single sample sequenced in a study of blood T cell repertoires in COVID-19. Generated by immunoSEQ multiplex PCR, the TCRdb table keeps only in-frame clones and is missing some. The sample includes over 200,000 clones, less than 85% of them seen just once. The source material was peripheral blood. Source of these receptors: an older woman with active or convalescent COVID-19.

The J gene is TRBJ1-1, the V gene TRBV11-2, with D unresolved. V was clipped by 3 bases and J by 4 bases, with 18 bases between them. Germline V lookup: CDR1 SGHAT, CDR2 FQNNGV. The CDR3 runs 16 residues. For the CDR3, the DNA is TGTGCCAGCAGCTTTTCGTGGGGAGGAGAAGGCACTGAAGCTTTCTTT. Its translation: CASSFSWGGEGTEAFF.

V is TRBV6-5 and J is TRBJ2-5; 8 bases align to TRBD2. CDR3 length: 16 amino acids. V shed 0 bases and J 1 base; nucleotides not matched to a gene: 4. The germline CDR1 and CDR2 sequences are MNHEY and SVGAGI. CDR3 sequence (DNA): TGTGCCAGCAGTTACTCAGCGGGAGTTGGCCAAGAGACCCAGTACTTC. Residues: CASSYSAGVGQETQYF.

The table lists this clone with a count of one. The same CDR3 is also encoded by other DNA sequences in this sample. The rearrangement links TRBV5-1 to TRBJ2-3; the match to TRBD2 covers 7 bases. The CDR3 is 13 residues long. J lost 0 bases, V lost 5 bases, and 0 bases had no gene match. Per the germline V gene, CDR1 is SGHRS and CDR2 is YFSETQ. The CDR3 loop reads CASSSGSTDTQYF. CDR3 in DNA: TGCGCCAGCAGTAGCGGGAGCACAGATACGCAGTATTTT.

The chain couples TRBV5-1 to TRBJ2-2, with 9 bases that match TRBD2. CDR3 size: 16 residues. The germline CDR1 and CDR2 sequences are SGHRS and YFSETQ. V gave up 0 bases and J gave up 5 bases; unmatched junction bases: 5. Here the CDR3 DNA reads TGCGCCAGCAGCTTGGAGACGACTAGCGGAACCGGGGAGCTGTTTTTT. Translation gives CASSLETTSGTGELFF. Drawing the rest from reference TRBV5-1 and TRBJ2-2, the complete variable domain is KAGVTQTPRYLIKTRGQQVTLSCSPISGHRSVSWYQQTPGQGLQFLFEYFSETQRNKGNFPGRFSGRQFSNSRSEMNVSTLELGDSALYLCASSLETTSGTGELFFGEGSRLTVL.

This sequence joins TRBV11-2 and TRBJ2-1; the D gene is possibly TRBD1 (5 bases). The CDR3 spans 13 residues. Germline CDR1 SGHAT, CDR2 FQNNGV. Trimming pared 5 bases from V and 16 bases from J, leaving 21 bases between. CDR3 DNA: TGTGCCAGCAGCCCCTTTGGGGCAGGCCCACAATTCTTC. This translates into CASSPFGAGPQFF.

V and J are TRBV4-3 and TRBJ1-1, with 9 bases lining up with TRBD1. This CDR3 is 15 amino acids long. V was clipped by 1 base and J by 4 bases; unmatched bases: 4. From germline, CDR1 is LGHNA and CDR2 YSLEER. The CDR3 nucleotides read TGCGCCAGCAGCCAAGGCGGGACAGGGAGCACTGAAGCTTTCTTT. Encoded protein: CASSQGGTGSTEAFF.

V is TRBV10-1 and J is TRBJ2-7, with 7 nucleotides matching TRBD1. Germline V gives CDR1 WNHNN, CDR2 SYGVQD (reference sequence). The V and J ends lost 5 bases and 2 bases, in that order; junction bases with no gene match: 3. The CDR3 has 13 residues. This CDR3 is CASSFDRAYEQYF. The CDR3, as DNA: TGCGCCAGCAGTTTCGACAGGGCCTACGAGCAGTACTTC.

The gene calls are TRBV5-1 and TRBJ1-3; possibly TRBD1 for D (6 bases). The CDR3 spans 16 residues. In germline, CDR1 is SGHRS, CDR2 YFSETQ. Trimming removed 0 bases at V and 2 bases at J, with 12 bases between. Here the CDR3 DNA reads TGCGCCAGCAGCTTGGAAGAGGCAGGGGCTGGAAACACCATATATTTT. This encodes CASSLEEAGAGNTIYF. Full variable domain (remainder filled in from reference TRBV5-1 and TRBJ1-3): KAGVTQTPRYLIKTRGQQVTLSCSPISGHRSVSWYQQTPGQGLQFLFEYFSETQRNKGNFPGRFSGRQFSNSRSEMNVSTLELGDSALYLCASSLEEAGAGNTIYFGEGSWLTVV.

The V gene is TRBV28, the J gene TRBJ2-1; tentatively, D is TRBD2 (7 bases). Germline values: CDR1 MDHEN, CDR2 SYDVKM. V lost 9 bases and J 8 bases, leaving 14 bases between the germline ends. CDR3 length: 12 amino acids. The CDR3 nucleotides are TGTGCCAGTAGGGGGGGAGGTGATGAGCAGTTCTTC. Encoded protein: CASRGGGDEQFF.

This chain joins TRBV19 and TRBJ2-2; 11 nucleotides line up with TRBD2. The V gene's germline CDR1 is LNHDA and CDR2 SQIVND (reference sequence). CDR3 length: 17 residues. Losses at the gene ends were 3 bases for V and 2 bases for J; bases not matched to a gene: 5. Written as DNA, the CDR3 is TGTGCCAGTAGTATGCTAGCGGGGGGCCCAAACACCGGGGAGCTGTTTTTT. Translation gives CASSMLAGGPNTGELFF. Combining the CDR3 with reference TRBV19 and TRBJ2-2 gives the whole variable domain DGGITQSPKYLFRKEGQNVTLSCEQNLNHDAMYWYRQDPGQGLRLIYYSQIVNDFQKGDIAEGYSVSREKKESFPLTVTSAQKNPTAFYLCASSMLAGGPNTGELFFGEGSRLTVL.

V usage is TRBV3-1 (or the pseudogene TRBV3-2) and J usage is TRBJ2-5, with D maybe TRBD2 (5 bases). Trimming took off 0 bases at V and 7 bases at J, with 9 bases between the two ends. CDR1 and CDR2 (germline): LGHDT, YNNKEL (reference sequence). The CDR3 spans 13 residues. Written as DNA, the CDR3 is TGTGCCAGCAGCCAAGACAGCGGAGTGACCCAGTACTTC. As protein: CASSQDSGVTQYF.

The CDR3 nucleotides are TGTGCCAGCAGCCGGGACAGCTTTGAAGCTTTCTTT. This gives the protein CASSRDSFEAFF. The genes are TRBV6-6 and TRBJ1-1, with 7 bases lining up with TRBD1. The J segment lost 7 bases and the V segment lost 6 bases, leaving 5 bases of the junction unmatched. Germline V gene lookup returns CDR1 MNHNY and CDR2 SVGAGI (reference sequence). The CDR3 runs 12 residues.

The chain employs TRBV7-8 and TRBJ2-1; 7 bases are shared with TRBD1. The length of the CDR3 is 14 residues. J gave up 7 bases and V 5 bases, and 8 bases lay outside the gene matches. From germline, CDR1 is SGHVS and CDR2 FQNEAQ. The CDR3 DNA reads as TGTGCCAGCAGCCCCGACAGGGAAAGGAATGAGCAGTTCTTC. This codes for CASSPDRERNEQFF.

CDR3 residues: CASRLRGGLGQPQHF. CDR3 bases: TGTGCCAGCCGCTTACGAGGGGGCCTGGGGCAGCCCCAGCATTTT. The chain couples TRBV19 to TRBJ1-5; TRBD1 agrees at 7 bases. The CDR3 has 15 residues. CDR1 and CDR2 (germline): LNHDA, SQIVND (reference sequence). Trimming cost V 9 bases and J 7 bases; bases outside gene matches: 15.

The chain couples TRBV10-3 to TRBJ2-1; TRBD2 agrees at 10 bases. V shed 2 bases, J shed 6 bases, and the junction held 4 bases outside the gene matches. This CDR3 has 15 amino acids. Germline values: CDR1 ENHRY, CDR2 SYGVKD. The CDR3 is CAISEGIAGGNEQFF. CDR3 nucleotide sequence: TGTGCCATCAGTGAGGGCATAGCGGGGGGCAATGAGCAGTTCTTC.

The V and J genes are TRBV7-2 and TRBJ1-2, with a possible D match to TRBD1 (6 bases). The CDR3 consists of 12 residues. CDR1 and CDR2 from the germline V gene are SGHTA and FQGNSA. V lost 5 bases and J 8 bases, leaving 12 bases between the germline ends. The CDR3 sequence is CASSPGVEGYTF. Written as DNA, the CDR3 is TGTGCCAGCAGCCCAGGGGTAGAGGGCTACACCTTC.

CDR3 coding DNA: TGTGCCAGTAAGGGACTAGCGGGGCCTTACCAAGAGACCCAGTACTTC. It codes for CASKGLAGPYQETQYF. This rearrangement joins TRBV18 to TRBJ2-5, with 13 bases identical to TRBD2. V gave up 9 bases and J gave up 0 bases; unmatched junction bases: 7. Germline V gene lookup returns CDR1 KGHSH and CDR2 LQKENI. The CDR3 is made up of 16 amino acids.

This chain joins TRBV4-2 and TRBJ2-7; 11 nucleotides align to TRBD2. The CDR3 consists of 17 residues. Germline loops: CDR1 LGHNA, CDR2 YNFKEQ. J was trimmed by 5 bases and V by 2 bases; bases with no gene match: 11. CDR3 region: CASSQLGGLAGGHEQYF. Written as DNA, the CDR3 is TGTGCCAGCAGCCAACTTGGGGGCCTAGCGGGAGGCCACGAGCAGTACTTC.

The CDR3, as DNA: TGCGCCAGCGGGGACCGGGACAGGGCCTACGAGCAGTACTTC. It encodes CASGDRDRAYEQYF. This chain joins TRBV5-1 and TRBJ2-7, with 9 bases aligning to TRBD1. This CDR3 comprises 14 residues. V dropped 7 bases and J dropped 2; count of bases not matched to a gene: 7. Germline CDR1 is SGHRS and CDR2 is YFSETQ.

V usage is TRBV12-3 or TRBV12-4 and J usage is TRBJ2-3, with a tentative D call TRBD2 (5 bases). This CDR3 has 13 residues. V was trimmed by 6 bases and J by 8 bases, leaving 15 bases between them. CDR3 DNA: TGTGCCAGCAGCTTCCAAAACGGAGGTACGCAGTATTTT. Translating it yields CASSFQNGGTQYF.

The chain carries TRBV6-5 and TRBJ2-7, with TRBD1 matching over 8 bases. V was pared by 3 bases and J by 3 bases, with 7 bases of the junction left unmatched. The CDR3 consists of 15 residues. Germline lookup yields CDR1 MNHEY and CDR2 SVGAGI. The CDR3 DNA sequence: TGTGCCAGCAGTTATCTAGACAGGGGTGTCTACGAGCAGTACTTC. This sequence encodes CASSYLDRGVYEQYF.

J is TRBJ2-2 and V is TRBV11-1, with D perhaps matching TRBD1 (6 bases). Germline V CDR1 and CDR2: SGHAT, FQDESV (reference sequence). V was shortened by 5 bases and J by 0 bases, with 13 bases between the two germline ends. This CDR3 comprises 16 residues. Here the CDR3 DNA reads TGTGCCAGCAGCCGACTACAGGGTGCGAACACCGGGGAGCTGTTTTTT. The encoded protein is CASSRLQGANTGELFF.

This chain connects TRBV15 to TRBJ1-5; D is undetermined. With 0 bases removed from V and 8 bases from J, the gap between germline ends came to 14 bases. CDR1 is LNHNV and CDR2 is YYDKDF in the germline V gene (reference sequence). The CDR3 is 15 amino acids. The chain's CDR3 is CATSREGFYQEPQHF. The CDR3 DNA sequence: TGTGCCACCAGCAGAGAAGGATTTTATCAGGAGCCCCAGCATTTT.

The chain employs TRBV6-5 and TRBJ2-7, with 7 positions matching TRBD2. V shed 4 bases and J 2 bases; nucleotides not matched to a gene: 8. The germline CDR1 and CDR2 sequences are MNHEY and SVGAGI. The CDR3 loop spans 15 amino acids. CDR3 sequence: CASSWDGGRTYEQYF. DNA for the CDR3: TGTGCCAGCAGTTGGGACGGGGGGAGGACCTACGAGCAGTACTTC.

This clone was counted once. This sequence joins TRBV10-3 and TRBJ2-5; 10 bases line up with TRBD2. The CDR3 covers 17 residues. Germline V lookup: CDR1 ENHRY, CDR2 SYGVKD. The ends lost 4 bases at V and 5 bases at J; junction bases unmatched: 13. CDR3 loop: CAISVGLAGVLGETQYF. CDR3 nucleotide sequence: TGTGCCATCAGTGTCGGGCTAGCGGGAGTTCTGGGGGAGACCCAGTACTTC.

This clone has a handful of counts. V usage is TRBV6-5 and J usage is TRBJ1-2; perhaps TRBD1 as D (5 bases). The CDR3 covers 14 residues. Trimming shortened V by 0 bases and J by 2 bases, and 7 bases separated the two germline ends. Germline V gene data show CDR1 as MNHEY and CDR2 as SVGAGI. CDR3 sequence: CASSYSGLNYGYTF. The CDR3 DNA follows: TGTGCCAGCAGTTACTCGGGACTAAACTATGGCTACACCTTC.

The rearrangement links TRBV5-1 to TRBJ2-5, with 10 bases fitting TRBD2. The CDR3 loop spans 14 amino acids. Germline V gene sequence: CDR1 SGHRS, CDR2 YFSETQ. Trimming took 5 bases from V and 4 from J; bases not matched to a gene: 5. CDR3 amino acids: CASSYSGGAETQYF. In DNA form, the CDR3 reads TGCGCCAGCAGTTACAGCGGGGGGGCAGAGACCCAGTACTTC.

This sequence joins TRBV28 and TRBJ2-1; a possible D gene is TRBD1 (5 bases). The CDR3 runs 12 residues. The ends were cut back, 11 bases at V and 13 bases at J, with 21 bases in the middle. Germline values: CDR1 MDHEN, CDR2 SYDVKM. The CDR3 bases are TGTGCCTCTTCCTTAGGGGCAGTCTTACAGTTCTTC. As protein: CASSLGAVLQFF.

In DNA, the CDR3 is TGTGCCAGCAGCTTGGCAGGGGATAGCAATCAGCCCCAGCATTTT. Its protein is CASSLAGDSNQPQHF. The chain joins TRBV5-6 to TRBJ1-5; maybe TRBD1 (6 bases). CDR3 length equals 15 residues. CDR1 is SGHDT, CDR2 YYEEEE, per germline. V lost 0 bases and J lost 0, with 7 bases in between.

This clone has a handful of counts. The chain has TRBV5-1 and TRBJ2-6; a possible D gene is TRBD1 (5 bases). CDR1 SGHRS and CDR2 YFSETQ come from the germline V gene. The CDR3 covers 15 residues. V lost 2 bases to trimming and J lost 0 bases, with 6 bases between them. CDR3 DNA: TGCGCCAGCAGCTTACAGGTCTCTGGGGCCAACGTCCTGACTTTC. Protein product: CASSLQVSGANVLTF.